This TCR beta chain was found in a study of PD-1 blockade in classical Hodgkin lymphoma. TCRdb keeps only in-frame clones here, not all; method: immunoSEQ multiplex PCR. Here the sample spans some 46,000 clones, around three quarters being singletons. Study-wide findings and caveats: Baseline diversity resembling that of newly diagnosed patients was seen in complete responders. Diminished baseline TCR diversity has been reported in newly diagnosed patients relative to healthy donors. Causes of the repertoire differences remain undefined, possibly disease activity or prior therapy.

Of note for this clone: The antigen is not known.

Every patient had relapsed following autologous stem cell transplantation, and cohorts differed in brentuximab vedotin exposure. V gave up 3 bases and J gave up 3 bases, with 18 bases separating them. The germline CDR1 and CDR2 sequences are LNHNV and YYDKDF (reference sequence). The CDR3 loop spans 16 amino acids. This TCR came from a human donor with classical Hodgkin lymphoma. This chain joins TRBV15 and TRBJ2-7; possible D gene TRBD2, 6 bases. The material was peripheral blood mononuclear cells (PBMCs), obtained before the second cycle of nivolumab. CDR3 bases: TGTGCCACCAGCAGGCGGAACCGGGGGAAGGGCTACGAGCAGTACTTC. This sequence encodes CATSRRNRGKGYEQYF.